These 23 T cell receptor beta chains came from one sample sequenced in a study of control samples from healthy donors and cancer patients. Sequencing used immunoSEQ multiplex PCR; TCRdb keeps in-frame clones, though not all of them. This table holds some 150,000 clones, 80% to 95% found once. What was sequenced was blood. Every receptor here comes from a woman aged 55-69 years in good health.

The chain joins TRBV5-1 to TRBJ1-4; tentative D call: TRBD1 (5 bases). Deletions cut 2 bases from V and 2 bases from J, with 22 bases between. Germline values: CDR1 SGHRS, CDR2 YFSETQ. The CDR3 is 19 residues long. The CDR3 DNA sequence: TGCGCCAGCAGCTTTGGGGGTCAATTGTACGGGAGGACTAATGAAAAACTGTTTTTT. This encodes CASSFGGQLYGRTNEKLFF.

The genes are TRBV4-2 and TRBJ1-3; D is uncertain. CDR3 length equals 16 residues. V lost 0 bases and J 0 bases, leaving 9 bases between the germline ends. CDR1 is LGHNA, CDR2 YNFKEQ, per germline. Here the CDR3 reads CASSQDFAVSGNTIYF. The CDR3 coding sequence is TGTGCCAGCAGCCAAGATTTTGCCGTCTCTGGAAACACCATATATTTT.

Written as DNA, the CDR3 is TGCAGCGTTCAGGGGGCGAGCACAGATACGCAGTATTTT. Translation gives CSVQGASTDTQYF. The rearrangement uses TRBV29-1 and TRBJ2-3; 8 positions match TRBD1. V shed 5 bases and J 0 bases; nucleotides not matched to a gene: 1. Germline V gives CDR1 SQVTM, CDR2 ANQGSEA. There are 13 residues in the CDR3.

This clone was observed a single time. The chain has TRBV7-2 and TRBJ1-3; maybe TRBD1 (5 bases). The germline V and J ends were trimmed by 1 base and 3 bases, with 10 bases remaining between them. The V gene's germline CDR1 is SGHTA and CDR2 FQGNSA. This CDR3 is built from 15 residues. The CDR3 DNA reads as TGTGCCAGCAGCTTAGGGGGGACGGGTGGAAACACCATATATTTT. Its translation is CASSLGGTGGNTIYF.

The rearrangement links TRBV7-8 to TRBJ1-6; 9 nucleotides line up with TRBD1. The CDR3 contains 15 residues. Per the germline V gene, CDR1 is SGHVS and CDR2 is FQNEAQ. V gave up 5 bases and J gave up 13 bases; unmatched junction bases: 12. CDR3 nucleotides: TGTGCCAGCAGCAAATTCCGACAGGGGGGTACGCCCCTCCACTTT. Translating gives CASSKFRQGGTPLHF.

This clone was detected only a few times. This specimen includes other DNA sequences encoding the same CDR3. V gene TRBV11-3 combines with J gene TRBJ1-1; maybe TRBD1 (6 bases). The V gene's germline CDR1 is SGHNT and CDR2 YENEEA. Trimming left V 4 bases short and J 3 bases short, with 9 bases between. CDR3 size: 13 residues. Written as DNA, the CDR3 is TGTGCCAGCAGCTCACAGGGAGACACTGAAGCTTTCTTT. This translates into CASSSQGDTEAFF.

The genes are TRBV18 and TRBJ1-2; D remains ambiguous. CDR1 is KGHSH and CDR2 is LQKENI in the germline V gene. CDR3 size: 13 residues. Trimming removed 3 bases from V and 2 bases from J, with 7 bases in between. The CDR3 nucleotides are TGTGCCAGCTCACCGAAGCAGAACTATGGCTACACCTTC. Its protein is CASSPKQNYGYTF.

This sequence joins TRBV18 and TRBJ1-1; D is undetermined. CDR3 length equals 14 residues. Germline CDR1 is KGHSH and CDR2 is LQKENI. The germline V and J ends were trimmed by 3 bases and 0 bases, with 8 bases remaining between them. CDR3 DNA sequence: TGTGCCAGCTCACCCTTGGCGCTGAACACTGAAGCTTTCTTT. This sequence encodes CASSPLALNTEAFF.

The chain has TRBV5-1 and TRBJ1-2, with D possibly matching TRBD1 (5 bases). Germline V gene sequence: CDR1 SGHRS, CDR2 YFSETQ. This CDR3 is 13 amino acids long. V gave up 0 bases and J gave up 14 bases, with 17 bases separating them. The CDR3 region has the DNA TGCGCCAGCAGCTTGGACCCGACAGTTCCTGGTACCTTC. It codes for CASSLDPTVPGTF.

V and J are TRBV25-1 and TRBJ1-4, with D uncertain. The CDR3 totals 16 residues. The V end was cut by 6 bases, the J end by 3 bases, with 17 bases between. Germline V gene lookup returns CDR1 MGHDK and CDR2 SYGVNS. Written as DNA, the CDR3 is TGTGCCAGCAGCGACCTCCGGCGGGAACCTAATGAAAAACTGTTTTTT. Protein: CASSDLRREPNEKLFF.

This clone was observed once. This chain connects TRBV6-6 to TRBJ1-5; the D is unclear. The CDR3 extends over 14 amino acids. V lost 7 bases and J 0 bases, leaving 10 bases between the germline ends. CDR1 MNHNY and CDR2 SVGAGI come from the germline V gene (reference sequence). The CDR3: CASMADPSNQPQHF. The CDR3 nucleotides are TGTGCCAGCATGGCAGATCCTAGCAATCAGCCCCAGCATTTT.

This chain uses TRBV6-2 or TRBV6-3 with TRBJ2-3; 7 nucleotides line up with TRBD2. Unmatched junction bases numbered 12, after V lost 5 bases and J lost 4 bases. There are 16 residues in the CDR3. Germline CDR1 MNHEY, CDR2 SVGEGT. CDR3 nucleotide sequence: TGTGCCAGCAGTAAAAGACTAGCCCTCCACTCAGATACGCAGTATTTT. Amino acids: CASSKRLALHSDTQYF.

The J gene is TRBJ2-1, the V gene TRBV11-3; perhaps TRBD1 as D (6 bases). Per the germline V gene, CDR1 is SGHNT and CDR2 is YENEEA. The CDR3 is 14 amino acids. Trimming removed 4 bases at V and 5 bases at J, with 12 bases between. Written as DNA, the CDR3 is TGTGCCAGCAGCTCCGACAGGAAAGACAATGAGCAGTTCTTC. Translating it yields CASSSDRKDNEQFF.

This chain joins TRBV4-2 and TRBJ2-7; TRBD2 aligns across 13 bases. The ends lost 5 bases at V and 0 bases at J; junction bases unmatched: 10. The CDR3 loop spans 18 amino acids. Germline CDR1 reads LGHNA; CDR2 reads YNFKEQ. The DNA for the CDR3 is TGTGCCAGCAGCAGTACCGGGACTAGCGGGGCCAGCTCCTACGAGCAGTACTTC. This encodes CASSSTGTSGASSYEQYF.

V and J are TRBV7-2 and TRBJ2-5, with a tentative D call TRBD2 (6 bases). CDR1 is SGHTA and CDR2 is FQGNSA in the germline V gene. V lost 8 bases, J lost 1 base, and 8 bases lay in between. The CDR3 runs 12 residues. Written as DNA, the CDR3 is TGTGCCAGCGGGACTTTCCAAGAGACCCAGTACTTC. Protein product: CASGTFQETQYF.

This clone was counted once. V usage is TRBV7-2 and J usage is TRBJ1-2, with 7 bases matching TRBD1. The CDR3 is made up of 17 amino acids. V lost 1 base, J lost 3 bases, and 11 bases stayed unmatched. Germline loops: CDR1 SGHTA, CDR2 FQGNSA. Here the CDR3 DNA reads TGTGCCAGCAGCTTAGTAGTGAGACAGGGTATCGACTATGGCTACACCTTC. As protein: CASSLVVRQGIDYGYTF.

The J gene is TRBJ1-6, the V gene TRBV6-2 or TRBV6-3; D is unresolved. With 3 bases removed from V and 7 bases from J, the gap between germline ends came to 7 bases. Germline values: CDR1 MNHEY, CDR2 SVGEGT. The CDR3 extends over 13 amino acids. The CDR3 coding sequence is TGTGCCAGCAGTTATGAAACGAATTCACCCCTCCACTTT. Its translation: CASSYETNSPLHF.

V gene TRBV12-3 or TRBV12-4 combines with J gene TRBJ1-6; D remains unclear. The V and J ends lost 2 bases and 8 bases respectively, with 7 bases between them. The CDR3 length is 13 residues. CDR3 loop: CASSLITDSPLHF. The CDR3 bases are TGTGCCAGCAGTTTAATAACAGATTCACCCCTCCACTTT.

The CDR3 here is CASNSWYANGELFF. CDR3 DNA: TGTGCCAGTAACTCCTGGTATGCTAACGGGGAGCTGTTTTTT. V is TRBV19 and J is TRBJ2-2; D ambiguous. The germline V gene has CDR1 LNHDA and CDR2 SQIVND (reference sequence). V was shortened by 7 bases and J by 7 bases, with 16 bases between the two germline ends. There are 14 residues in the CDR3.

This chain uses TRBV5-4 with TRBJ2-5, with a possible D match to TRBD1 (7 bases). CDR1 SGHNT and CDR2 YYREEE come from the germline V gene (reference sequence). This CDR3 is built from 15 residues. Trimming stripped 4 bases from V and 4 bases from J, with 17 bases between. The CDR3 sequence is CASSRGDRSLETQYF. The CDR3 DNA reads TGTGCCAGCAGCAGGGGGGACAGATCCCTAGAGACCCAGTACTTC.

The chain recombines TRBV6-5 with TRBJ1-1, with D perhaps matching TRBD1 (5 bases). CDR1 MNHEY and CDR2 SVGAGI come from the germline V gene. CDR3 length equals 14 residues. V gave up 0 bases and J gave up 5 bases, with 10 bases separating them. The CDR3 DNA is TGTGCCAGCAGTTACTCGGGGGGAGGGACTGAAGCTTTCTTT. Amino acid sequence: CASSYSGGGTEAFF.

V gene TRBV19 combines with J gene TRBJ1-2; unclear D gene. Trimming took off 4 bases at V and 3 bases at J, with 3 bases between the two ends. The CDR3 spans 11 residues. Germline assignment: CDR1 LNHDA and CDR2 SQIVND (reference sequence). CDR3 sequence: CASSRYYGYTF. CDR3 in DNA: TGTGCCAGTAGTAGGTACTATGGCTACACCTTC.

The chain carries TRBV5-1 and TRBJ1-2, with 7 bases identical to TRBD1. Losses at the gene ends were 7 bases for V and 4 bases for J; bases not matched to a gene: 16. The CDR3 extends over 16 amino acids. CDR1 is SGHRS, CDR2 YFSETQ, per germline. CDR3 nucleotides: TGCGCCAGCCAAACAGAGCCGCGGGACAGCACCTATGGCTACACCTTC. Translation: CASQTEPRDSTYGYTF.